The 22 T cell receptor beta chains listed next were all sequenced from one sample in a study of identical twins. TCRdb re-called the 5' RACE reads through MiXCR, storing one row per CDR3 protein. This table has under 300,000 distinct CDR3 sequences, over 11% appearing once. Sequenced input: memory (CD45RO+) T cells sorted from blood. These receptors were collected from a woman younger than 35 in good health.

At least ten counts were recorded for this clonotype. The chain carries TRBV5-1 and TRBJ2-1, with 9 bases lining up with TRBD1. CDR3 length equals 15 residues. Germline V gene lookup returns CDR1 SGHRS and CDR2 YFSETQ. J was trimmed by 4 bases and V by 4 bases; bases with no gene match: 6. The DNA for the CDR3 is TGCGCCAGCAGCACCGGGGGGACAGGGTACAATGAGCAGTTCTTC. Translated, it gives CASSTGGTGYNEQFF. Full variable domain (missing parts from reference TRBV5-1 and TRBJ2-1): KAGVTQTPRYLIKTRGQQVTLSCSPISGHRSVSWYQQTPGQGLQFLFEYFSETQRNKGNFPGRFSGRQFSNSRSEMNVSTLELGDSALYLCASSTGGTGYNEQFFGPGTRLTVL.

This clonotype was counted between two and nine times. This rearrangement joins TRBV20-1 to TRBJ1-1, with D hard to call. Trimming removed 1 base at V and 5 bases at J, with 8 bases between. The CDR3 contains 12 residues. The V gene's germline CDR1 is DFQATT and CDR2 SNEGSKA (reference sequence). CDR3 bases: TGCAGTGCTAGAGGAGGTGAGACTGAAGCTTTCTTT. Protein sequence: CSARGGETEAFF.

V gene TRBV20-1 combines with J gene TRBJ2-1; TRBD1 agrees at 9 bases. The V and J ends lost 3 bases and 3 bases, in that order; junction bases with no gene match: 6. The CDR3 is made up of 15 amino acids. The germline V gene has CDR1 DFQATT and CDR2 SNEGSKA (reference sequence). DNA for the CDR3: TGCAGTGCTAGGGGAGGGACAGGGAACTACAATGAGCAGTTCTTC. It codes for CSARGGTGNYNEQFF.

The chain employs TRBV18 and TRBJ1-1; tentative D call: TRBD1 (5 bases). Trimming cost V 3 bases and J 4 bases, with 9 bases left between them. CDR1 KGHSH and CDR2 LQKENI come from the germline V gene. CDR3 length: 13 residues. The CDR3 region has the DNA TGTGCCAGCTCACCGAATAGGGGCACTGAAGCTTTCTTT. Translated: CASSPNRGTEAFF.

This clonotype was seen only a few times. The V gene is TRBV5-1, the J gene TRBJ2-7; 8 bases are a match to TRBD1. Losses at the gene ends were 0 bases for V and 5 bases for J; bases not matched to a gene: 4. The CDR3 runs 14 residues. Per germline, CDR1 SGHRS and CDR2 YFSETQ. CDR3 sequence reads: CASSLGDRKHEQYF. The DNA for the CDR3 is TGCGCCAGCAGCTTGGGGGACAGGAAACACGAGCAGTACTTC.

This clonotype was observed a handful of times. The V gene is TRBV7-2, the J gene TRBJ2-5; D not resolved. The CDR3 length is 12 residues. Germline V gene lookup returns CDR1 SGHTA and CDR2 FQGNSA. V was cut by 3 bases and J by 6 bases, with 8 bases left in between. The CDR3 bases are TGTGCCAGCAGCTTCTCCACTCAGACCCAGTACTTC. Its protein is CASSFSTQTQYF. Complete variable domain (other parts from reference TRBV7-2 and TRBJ2-5): GAGVSQSPSNKVTEKGKDVELRCDPISGHTALYWYRQSLGQGLEFLIYFQGNSAPDKSGLPSDRFSAERTGGSVSTLTIQRTQQEDSAVYLCASSFSTQTQYFGPGTRLLVL.

The chain is built from TRBV20-1 and TRBJ2-3, with 12 positions matching TRBD2. CDR1 is DFQATT and CDR2 is SNEGSKA in the germline V gene (reference sequence). Trimming took 5 bases from V and 5 from J; bases not matched to a gene: 11. This CDR3 region has 16 residues. The CDR3 DNA follows: TGCAGTGCTGTGGGGCCTAGCGGGAGGGCTGAAGATACGCAGTATTTT. It yields the protein CSAVGPSGRAEDTQYF.

This clonotype was seen a few times. V and J are TRBV7-9 and TRBJ2-3; TRBD1 agrees at 9 bases. The CDR3 has 15 residues. The V gene end was trimmed by 5 bases and the J gene end by 6 bases; junction bases not matched to a gene: 9. Germline V gene data show CDR1 as SEHNR and CDR2 as FQNEAQ (reference sequence). This chain's CDR3 is CASSQQGAKGDTQYF. The CDR3 nucleotides are TGTGCCAGCAGCCAACAGGGGGCGAAGGGGGATACGCAGTATTTT.

This chain uses TRBV11-3 with TRBJ2-1; 7 bases are a match to TRBD1. The CDR3 runs to 17 residues. Trimming removed 0 bases from V and 6 bases from J; junction bases left unmatched: 11. CDR1 and CDR2 from the germline V gene are SGHNT and YENEEA. CDR3 loop: CASSLELWRTGRNEQFF. The CDR3 DNA is TGTGCCAGCAGCTTAGAACTCTGGAGGACAGGCCGCAATGAGCAGTTCTTC.

The chain recombines TRBV12-5 with TRBJ2-5; unclear D gene. The CDR3 is 13 residues long. The germline gives CDR1 LGHNT, CDR2 FRNRAP. Trimming left V 0 bases short and J 5 bases short, with 7 bases between. CDR3 sequence reads: CASGLVRGETQYF. CDR3 DNA sequence: TGTGCTAGTGGTTTGGTACGTGGGGAGACCCAGTACTTC.

In its sample, this clonotype was seen many times. This chain joins TRBV7-2 and TRBJ1-1; no reliable D call. The CDR3 runs 17 residues. The germline gives CDR1 SGHTA, CDR2 FQGNSA. Trimming took off 2 bases at V and 0 bases at J, with 16 bases between the two ends. The DNA for the CDR3 is TGTGCCAGCAGCTTATTGAGTCCGATGAATCTGAACACTGAAGCTTTCTTT. Translation: CASSLLSPMNLNTEAFF.

The table lists this clonotype with a few counts. The V and J genes are TRBV12-3 or TRBV12-4 and TRBJ1-6; TRBD1 agrees at 7 bases. Trimming at V came to 5 bases and at J to 5 bases, leaving 9 bases not matched to a gene. The CDR3 spans 16 residues. The CDR3 region has the DNA TGTGCCAGCAGTATATATACAGGGACAGATAATTCACCCCTCCACTTT. Translating it yields CASSIYTGTDNSPLHF.

The chain has TRBV7-9 and TRBJ2-7, with 8 bases fitting TRBD1. After removal of 5 bases from V and 5 bases from J, the junction contained 11 bases not matched to a gene. The germline V gene has CDR1 SEHNR and CDR2 FQNEAQ (reference sequence). The CDR3 runs 15 residues. Here the CDR3 DNA reads TGTGCCAGCAGCGCACGGACAGGGTACGAGGACGAGCAGTACTTC. It is translated as CASSARTGYEDEQYF.

Only a few counts were recorded for this clonotype. The V call is TRBV7-8, the J call TRBJ2-2; the D gene is possibly TRBD1 (6 bases). The CDR3 is 16 residues long. V was trimmed by 5 bases and J by 3 bases, leaving 16 bases between them. Germline V CDR1 and CDR2: SGHVS, FQNEAQ. DNA of the CDR3: TGTGCCAGCAGCCAGCACAGGGTAGTCGACACCGGGGAGCTGTTTTTT. Translating it yields CASSQHRVVDTGELFF.

Only a few counts were recorded for this clonotype. The chain is built from TRBV20-1 and TRBJ1-5; D is ambiguous. The CDR3 sequence is 12 residues long. V lost 4 bases and J lost 0, with 4 bases in between. Germline V gene lookup returns CDR1 DFQATT and CDR2 SNEGSKA (reference sequence). The CDR3 reads CSAINSNQPQHF. DNA for the CDR3: TGCAGTGCTATTAATAGCAATCAGCCCCAGCATTTT.

Only a few counts were recorded for this clonotype. This sequence joins TRBV27 and TRBJ1-1; 10 bases map to TRBD1. The germline V gene encodes CDR1 MNHEY and CDR2 SMNVEV (reference sequence). The CDR3 covers 15 residues. Trimming removed 5 bases from V and 4 bases from J; junction bases left unmatched: 7. As DNA, the CDR3 is TGTGCCAGCAGTGCAAGGGACAGGGGTCTCACTGAAGCTTTCTTT. Translated: CASSARDRGLTEAFF.

This clonotype showed up just a few times. This chain connects TRBV29-1 to TRBJ2-1; 7 nucleotides agree with TRBD2. In germline, CDR1 is SQVTM, CDR2 ANQGSEA. The CDR3 consists of 14 residues. The trim removed 2 bases at V and 7 bases at J, leaving 8 bases unmatched. The CDR3 region has the DNA TGCAGCGTTGAACGGCGGGGGATGGAAAATGAGCAGTTCTTC. Translating it yields CSVERRGMENEQFF.

This clonotype was observed a few times. The V gene is TRBV12-3 or TRBV12-4, the J gene TRBJ2-2; maybe TRBD1 (6 bases). There are 13 residues in the CDR3. V was cut by 6 bases and J by 4 bases, with 9 bases left in between. The CDR3: CASRTGPTGELFF. The CDR3 DNA reads TGTGCCAGCAGGACAGGCCCCACCGGGGAGCTGTTTTTT.

A few counts support this clonotype. The chain is built from TRBV20-1 and TRBJ2-3; maybe TRBD1 (6 bases). The CDR3 spans 14 residues. CDR1 and CDR2 from the germline V gene are DFQATT and SNEGSKA (reference sequence). V gave up 3 bases and J gave up 6 bases, with 16 bases separating them. The DNA for the CDR3 is TGCAGTGCTAGCCCAGGGGCGTTATCGGATACGCAGTATTTT. Protein sequence: CSASPGALSDTQYF.

This clonotype was seen more than once but under ten times. V gene TRBV19 combines with J gene TRBJ2-5, with TRBD2 identical over 10 bases. This CDR3 is built from 15 residues. Germline trimming cut 8 bases from V and 1 base from J; bases unmatched to any gene: 7. Germline CDR1 reads LNHDA; CDR2 reads SQIVND (reference sequence). CDR3 residues: CASRAWTSGQETQYF. The DNA for the CDR3 is TGTGCCAGTCGTGCCTGGACTAGCGGCCAAGAGACCCAGTACTTC.

The genes are TRBV5-1 and TRBJ1-6; D ambiguous. Germline V gene lookup returns CDR1 SGHRS and CDR2 YFSETQ. Trimming shortened V by 2 bases and J by 14 bases, and 14 bases separated the two germline ends. The CDR3 is 13 residues long. CDR3 sequence (DNA): TGCGCCAGCAGCTTAACTGACGGTTCGGCCCTCCACTTT. Its protein product is CASSLTDGSALHF.

The chain combines TRBV15 with TRBJ2-5; 7 bases are shared with TRBD1. From germline, CDR1 is LNHNV and CDR2 YYDKDF (reference sequence). The CDR3 spans 13 residues. V shed 1 base, J shed 5 bases, and the junction held 1 base outside the gene matches. CDR3: CATSRGDSETQYF. The CDR3 nucleotides read TGTGCCACCAGCAGAGGGGACAGTGAGACCCAGTACTTC.